This is a list of T cell receptor beta chains from one sample in a study of control samples from healthy donors and cancer patients. Assay used: immunoSEQ multiplex PCR; TCRdb lists only in-frame clones, some missing. This sample has approximately 30,000 clones, with approximately 93% found just once. Sequenced input: blood. The receptors were sampled from a man aged 60 to 69 in good health. Both conserved end residues are part of each CDR3. A D gene is named only where the DNA matches it firmly. Not all rows give a size; the values are once, few, many and, for expanded clones, a class.

CDR3: CASRGARRANSPLHF
DNA: TGTGCCAGCAGGGGGGCCAGGCGAGCGAATTCACCCCTCCACTTT
size: .
J: TRBJ1-6
V: TRBV27
D: .

CDR3: CASSQSSGAANYGYTF
DNA: TGTGCCAGCAGCCAGTCAAGCGGGGCAGCTAACTATGGCTACACCTTC
size: .
J: TRBJ1-2
V: TRBV3-1/TRBV3-2
D: .

CDR3: CAISESAVDEAFF
DNA: TGTGCCATCAGTGAGTCAGCTGTGGACGAAGCTTTCTTT
size: .
J: TRBJ1-1
V: TRBV10-3
D: .

CDR3: CASSLGDRGAVTEAFF
DNA: TGTGCCAGCAGCTTGGGAGACAGGGGGGCGGTCACTGAAGCTTTCTTT
size: .
J: TRBJ1-1
V: TRBV5-4
D: TRBD1

CDR3: CASSQNTEAFF
DNA: TGTGCCAGCAGCCAGAACACTGAAGCTTTCTTT
size: .
J: TRBJ1-1
V: TRBV28
D: .

CDR3: CASSSLADTQYF
DNA: TGTGCCAGCAGTTCTCTAGCAGATACGCAGTATTTT
size: .
J: TRBJ2-3
V: TRBV6-2/TRBV6-3
D: .

CDR3: CASSLTGIGEKLFF
DNA: TGTGCCAGCAGCCTTACAGGGATTGGGGAAAAACTGTTTTTT
size: .
J: TRBJ1-4
V: TRBV11-2
D: .

CDR3: CASSLGLAGTGELFF
DNA: TGTGCCAGCAGCTTGGGACTAGCGGGGACCGGGGAGCTGTTTTTT
size: .
J: TRBJ2-2
V: TRBV7-3
D: TRBD2

CDR3: CASSQEGRGTEAFF
DNA: TGTGCCAGCAGCCAAGAGGGGAGAGGTACTGAAGCTTTCTTT
size: .
J: TRBJ1-1
V: TRBV3-1/TRBV3-2
D: .

CDR3: CASSVVGGSTDTQYF
DNA: TGTGCTAGCAGCGTAGTGGGAGGAAGCACAGATACGCAGTATTTT
size: .
J: TRBJ2-3
V: TRBV9
D: .

CDR3: CASSLYPGNLYEQYF
DNA: TGTGCCAGCAGTTTATACCCAGGGAACCTCTACGAGCAGTACTTC
size: .
J: TRBJ2-7
V: TRBV27
D: .

CDR3: CASSATGINQPQHF
DNA: TGTGCCAGTAGTGCGACAGGGATCAATCAGCCCCAGCATTTT
size: once
J: TRBJ1-5
V: TRBV19
D: TRBD1

CDR3: CASSKLTQGSGNTIYF
DNA: TGTGCCAGTAGCAAACTAACGCAGGGCTCTGGAAACACCATATATTTT
size: .
J: TRBJ1-3
V: TRBV19
D: .

CDR3: CAWSREGKLFF
DNA: TGTGCCTGGAGCCGAGAGGGAAAACTGTTTTTT
size: .
J: TRBJ1-4
V: TRBV30
D: .

CDR3: CAWSPQGNSPLHF
DNA: TGTGCCTGGAGCCCACAGGGAAATTCACCCCTCCACTTT
size: .
J: TRBJ1-6
V: TRBV30
D: .

CDR3: CASTPPGGHRETQYF
DNA: TGTGCCAGCACCCCCCCCGGGGGTCATCGAGAGACCCAGTACTTC
size: .
J: TRBJ2-5
V: TRBV5-4
D: .

CDR3: CASSSRDRGVYGYTF
DNA: TGTGCCAGCAGTTCCCGGGACAGGGGTGTCTATGGCTACACCTTC
size: .
J: TRBJ1-2
V: TRBV6-5
D: TRBD1

CDR3: CAVRVEGTPYNEQFF
DNA: TGTGCCGTCCGTGTCGAGGGGACCCCCTACAATGAGCAGTTCTTC
size: .
J: TRBJ2-1
V: TRBV30
D: .

CDR3: CASRHLNNYGYTF
DNA: TGTGCCAGCCGGCACCTTAATAACTATGGCTACACCTTC
size: .
J: TRBJ1-2
V: TRBV6-5
D: .

CDR3: CASSPSTDTQYF
DNA: TGTGCCAGCAGCCCTTCTACAGATACGCAGTATTTT
size: .
J: TRBJ2-3
V: TRBV3-1/TRBV3-2
D: .

CDR3: CASNFGQDLGSPLHF
DNA: TGTGCCAGCAATTTTGGACAGGACCTCGGCTCACCCCTCCACTTT
size: .
J: TRBJ1-6
V: TRBV6-5
D: TRBD1

CDR3: CASSHFSGGKNIQYF
DNA: TGTGCCAGCAGCCATTTCTCGGGTGGCAAAAACATTCAGTACTTC
size: .
J: TRBJ2-4
V: TRBV3-1/TRBV3-2
D: .

CDR3: CASSQQGATEAFF
DNA: TGTGCCAGCAGCCAGCAGGGAGCCACTGAAGCTTTCTTT
size: .
J: TRBJ1-1
V: TRBV3-1/TRBV3-2
D: .

CDR3: CASSKARGFWSPLHF
DNA: TGTGCCAGCAGCAAAGCGCGGGGGTTTTGGTCACCCCTCCACTTT
size: once
J: TRBJ1-6
V: TRBV21-1
D: .

CDR3: CATRAAGHEQFF
DNA: TGTGCCACCCGGGCCGCCGGCCATGAGCAGTTCTTC
size: .
J: TRBJ2-1
V: TRBV11-2
D: .

CDR3: CASSRSPSGNTIYF
DNA: TGTGCCAGCAGTCGGAGTCCCTCTGGAAACACCATATATTTT
size: .
J: TRBJ1-3
V: TRBV6-5
D: .

CDR3: CASSLRGGVTEAFF
DNA: TGTGCCAGCAGTTTAAGGGGGGGGGTAACTGAAGCTTTCTTT
size: .
J: TRBJ1-1
V: TRBV28
D: .

CDR3: CASSSWTATYGYTF
DNA: TGTGCCAGCAGTTCGTGGACAGCTACTTATGGCTACACCTTC
size: .
J: TRBJ1-2
V: TRBV6-2/TRBV6-3
D: .

CDR3: CASSSGVNTEAFF
DNA: TGTGCCAGCAGCTCGGGAGTGAACACTGAAGCTTTCTTT
size: .
J: TRBJ1-1
V: TRBV14
D: .

CDR3: CASRPGTGDGYTF
DNA: TGTGCCAGCAGGCCCGGGACAGGGGATGGCTACACCTTC
size: .
J: TRBJ1-2
V: TRBV6-5
D: TRBD1

CDR3: CASRGQGAVGGGELFF
DNA: TGTGCCAGCCGGGGACAGGGGGCGGTGGGAGGCGGGGAGCTGTTTTTT
size: .
J: TRBJ2-2
V: TRBV6-4
D: TRBD1

CDR3: CASSPPIGGQTNEKLFF
DNA: TGTGCCAGCTCACCACCGATCGGGGGACAGACTAATGAAAAACTGTTTTTT
size: .
J: TRBJ1-4
V: TRBV18
D: TRBD1

CDR3: CASSLSWGLGYGYTF
DNA: TGTGCCAGCAGTTTAAGTTGGGGATTGGGCTATGGCTACACCTTC
size: .
J: TRBJ1-2
V: TRBV27
D: .

CDR3: CASSQVRTGGETQYF
DNA: TGTGCCAGCAGCCAAGTCCGGACGGGCGGAGAGACCCAGTACTTC
size: .
J: TRBJ2-5
V: TRBV3-1/TRBV3-2
D: .

CDR3: CASSLDLAGTTYEQYF
DNA: TGTGCCAGCAGCTTAGATCTAGCGGGGACGACCTACGAGCAGTACTTC
size: .
J: TRBJ2-7
V: TRBV11-3
D: TRBD2

CDR3: CASSPGQGGYGYTF
DNA: TGTGCCAGCAGCCCGGGACAGGGTGGATATGGCTACACCTTC
size: once
J: TRBJ1-2
V: TRBV7-9
D: TRBD1

CDR3: CASRRINNEQFF
DNA: TGTGCCAGCAGACGGATCAACAATGAGCAGTTCTTC
size: .
J: TRBJ2-1
V: TRBV28
D: .

CDR3: CASSTRGQETQYF
DNA: TGTGCCAGCAGCACTAGAGGGCAAGAGACCCAGTACTTC
size: .
J: TRBJ2-5
V: TRBV7-2
D: .

CDR3: CASRPASGPNDGYTF
DNA: TGTGCCAGCAGGCCTGCCTCGGGGCCTAACGATGGCTACACCTTC
size: .
J: TRBJ1-2
V: TRBV27
D: .

CDR3: CASSPVMGQLQSPLHF
DNA: TGCGCCAGCAGCCCGGTCATGGGGCAGCTACAATCACCCCTCCACTTT
size: .
J: TRBJ1-6
V: TRBV5-1
D: .

CDR3: CASSEVAGTYQETQYF
DNA: TGTGCCAGCAGTGAAGTTGCGGGGACCTACCAAGAGACCCAGTACTTC
size: .
J: TRBJ2-5
V: TRBV2
D: .

CDR3: CASRQTGISYEQYF
DNA: TGTGCCAGCAGACAGACAGGGATCTCCTACGAGCAGTACTTC
size: .
J: TRBJ2-7
V: TRBV27
D: TRBD1